The 15 T cell receptor beta chains reported below all come from one sample, sequenced in a study of CD8+CD57+ T cells in acquired aplastic anemia (dated by TCRdb to the late 2010s). This sample was sequenced with an Illumina HiSeq 2000. Genomic DNA served as template for TCR beta VDJ combination and CDR3 sequence profiling. TCRdb passed the public sequencing reads through fastp at Q25 and MiXCR, retaining productive beta sequences. Identical CDR3 protein sequences are pooled into one entry, listed with their most common genes and DNA. The sample table lists 65,000 or so distinct CDR3 sequences, roughly 58% of them with a count of one. The top ten hold less than 2.5% of the sample. Sequenced material: sorted CD4+, CD8+, or CD8+CD57+ T cells (not recorded which) from PBMCs. The receptors were sampled from a human donor in good health, serving as a control.

This chain connects TRBV2 to TRBJ2-3; D call uncertain. V dropped 9 bases and J dropped 3 bases, with 10 bases sitting between them. The CDR3 has 12 residues. Germline V gene sequence: CDR1 SNHLY, CDR2 FYNNEI. CDR3 sequence: CASNGYTDTQYF. The CDR3 coding sequence is TGTGCCAGTAACGGGTATACAGATACGCAGTATTTT.

The rearrangement uses TRBV7-9 and TRBJ1-2; the D gene is possibly TRBD1 (5 bases). Trimming cost V 6 bases and J 6 bases, with 11 bases left between them. The CDR3 totals 12 residues. Germline-derived CDR1 and CDR2 are SEHNR and FQNEAQ (reference sequence). CDR3 sequence: CASSLTVDGYTF. The CDR3 region has the DNA TGTGCCAGCAGTTTGACAGTTGATGGCTACACCTTC.

This clonotype was observed many times. The chain has TRBV6-1 and TRBJ1-5, with D hard to call. The germline V and J ends were trimmed by 7 bases and 4 bases, with 14 bases remaining between them. Germline V gene data show CDR1 as MNHNS and CDR2 as SASEGT. This CDR3 region has 14 residues. The CDR3 coding sequence is TGTGCCAGCAAGGTATCCCACGGTAATCAGCCCCAGCATTTT. As protein: CASKVSHGNQPQHF.

The sample holds many counts of this clonotype. The chain carries TRBV7-3 and TRBJ1-1; 8 positions agree with TRBD1. Trimming removed 1 base from V and 1 base from J; junction bases left unmatched: 5. The CDR3 covers 16 residues. Germline V gives CDR1 SGHTA, CDR2 FQGTGA. CDR3 DNA sequence: TGTGCCAGCAGCTTAATCGGGACAGGAAAGAACACTGAAGCTTTCTTT. Protein sequence: CASSLIGTGKNTEAFF.

This clonotype has a count of ten or more. The chain couples TRBV6-1 to TRBJ2-7; 8 bases align to TRBD2. Germline lookup yields CDR1 MNHNS and CDR2 SASEGT. V shed 7 bases, J shed 4 bases, and the junction held 21 bases outside the gene matches. The CDR3 runs to 18 residues. The CDR3 bases are TGTGCCAGCAAACCCAAATGGACTAGCTCTTTGGGGATATACGAGCAGTACTTC. This gives the protein CASKPKWTSSLGIYEQYF.

Sample share makes this clonotype medium-sized. This rearrangement joins TRBV7-6 to TRBJ2-3, with unresolved D. The CDR3 spans 12 residues. V shed 4 bases and J shed 0 bases, with 2 bases lying between them. Per germline, CDR1 SGHVS and CDR2 FNYEAQ. CDR3 sequence reads: CASSSSTDTQYF. For the CDR3, the DNA is TGTGCCAGCAGCTCGAGCACAGATACGCAGTATTTT.

The V call is TRBV5-1, the J call TRBJ2-5; 13 positions match TRBD2. Germline V gene lookup returns CDR1 SGHRS and CDR2 YFSETQ. V trimming: 4 bases; J trimming: 0 bases; junction bases outside the gene matches: 3. CDR3 length: 16 residues. CDR3 region: CASSQGLAGYQETQYF. The CDR3 nucleotides read TGCGCCAGCAGCCAGGGACTAGCGGGGTACCAAGAGACCCAGTACTTC.

V is TRBV29-1 and J is TRBJ1-5, with D perhaps matching TRBD1 (5 bases). From germline, CDR1 is SQVTM and CDR2 ANQGSEA. This CDR3 region has 13 residues. V lost 0 bases and J lost 5, with 8 bases in between. The CDR3 nucleotides are TGCAGCGTTGAAGAGTCGGGGGATCAGCCCCAGCATTTT. Amino acid sequence: CSVEESGDQPQHF. The whole variable domain, remainder taken from reference TRBV29-1 and TRBJ1-5, is SAVISQKPSRDICQRGTSLTIQCQVDSQVTMMFWYRQQPGQSLTLIATANQGSEATYESGFVIDKFPISRPNLTFSTLTVSNMSPEDSSIYLCSVEESGDQPQHFGDGTRLSIL.

The chain links TRBV19 to TRBJ1-1; tentatively, D is TRBD1 (5 bases). V dropped 6 bases and J dropped 0 bases, with 11 bases sitting between them. Germline V gene sequence: CDR1 LNHDA, CDR2 SQIVND (reference sequence). The CDR3 extends over 14 amino acids. The CDR3 DNA reads TGTGCCAGTAGCGTCGGACATGTGAACACTGAAGCTTTCTTT. Encoded protein: CASSVGHVNTEAFF.

In the case of this clonotype: No conserved phenylalanine or tryptophan is present at the end of the CDR3, so a read error is the likely explanation. The chain combines TRBV25-1 with TRBJ1-2; D uncertain. There are 14 residues in the CDR3. CDR1 and CDR2 (germline): MGHDK, SYGVNS. With 3 bases removed from V and 5 bases from J, the gap between germline ends came to 13 bases. Here the CDR3 reads CASSDAGRMYGYTL. The DNA for the CDR3 is TGTGCCAGCAGTGATGCTGGAAGGATGTATGGCTACACCCTC.

Ten or more counts support this clonotype. The V call is TRBV10-3, the J call TRBJ2-1; D possibly corresponds to TRBD2 (5 bases). With 1 base removed from V and 9 bases from J, the gap between germline ends came to 31 bases. In germline, CDR1 is ENHRY, CDR2 SYGVKD. This CDR3 has 20 amino acids. The CDR3 DNA is TGTGCCATCAGTGAGTTCCCTCTTACTGGGAGTTTTATAGGTCGTGGTGAGCAGTTCTTC. Protein: CAISEFPLTGSFIGRGEQFF.

This clonotype was observed a few times. The V call is TRBV10-2, the J call TRBJ1-5; 7 bases fit TRBD1. After removal of 8 bases from V and 1 base from J, the junction contained 11 bases not matched to a gene. CDR3 length equals 16 residues. The germline CDR1 and CDR2 sequences are WSHSY and SAAADI. The CDR3 reads CASVPSGGRSNQPQHF. In DNA, the CDR3 is TGCGCCAGCGTGCCGTCAGGGGGGAGGAGCAATCAGCCCCAGCATTTT.

The chain joins TRBV29-1 to TRBJ1-1, with 7 bases fitting TRBD1. The CDR3 sequence is 13 residues long. The V segment lost 7 bases and the J segment 1 base; nucleotides outside the gene matches: 6. Germline CDR1 and CDR2: SQVTM and ANQGSEA. The CDR3 spells CSAEGGGNTEAFF. In DNA, the CDR3 is TGCAGCGCCGAAGGGGGCGGGAACACTGAAGCTTTCTTT.

By share, this clonotype ranks as medium-sized. The chain links TRBV2 to TRBJ1-5; D is unresolved. The CDR3 sequence is 15 residues long. Germline CDR1 SNHLY, CDR2 FYNNEI. Trimming took 7 bases from V and 7 from J, leaving 20 bases between them. The CDR3, as DNA: TGTGCCAGCACCGGAACCGTTGAAAGTAGACAGCCCCAGCATTTT. Amino acids: CASTGTVESRQPQHF. Full variable domain (rest looked up from reference TRBV2 and TRBJ1-5): EPEVTQTPSHQVTQMGQEVILRCVPISNHLYFYWYRQILGQKVEFLVSFYNNEISEKSEIFDDQFSVERPDGSNFTLKIRSTKLEDSAMYFCASTGTVESRQPQHFGDGTRLSIL.

The chain links TRBV5-1 to TRBJ2-3, with a tentative D call TRBD1 (6 bases). The closer fit of TRBJ1-5 to the DNA end suggests the J call may be wrong. Germline V gene lookup returns CDR1 SGHRS and CDR2 YFSETQ. This CDR3 has 18 amino acids. CDR3 protein: CASSLGRTTSGGSDTQHF. In DNA, the CDR3 is TGCGCCAGCAGCTTAGGCCGCACGACTAGCGGGGGCTCAGATACGCAGCATTTT.